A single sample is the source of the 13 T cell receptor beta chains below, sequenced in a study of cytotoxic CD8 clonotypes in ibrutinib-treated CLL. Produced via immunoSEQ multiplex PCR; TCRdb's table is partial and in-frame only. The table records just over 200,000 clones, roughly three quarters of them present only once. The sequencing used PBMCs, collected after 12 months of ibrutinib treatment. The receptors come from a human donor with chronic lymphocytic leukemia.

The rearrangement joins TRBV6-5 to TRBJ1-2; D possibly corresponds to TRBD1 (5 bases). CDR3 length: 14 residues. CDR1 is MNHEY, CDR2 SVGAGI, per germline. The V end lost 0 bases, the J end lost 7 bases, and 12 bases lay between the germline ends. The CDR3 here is CASSYSNRGGGYTF. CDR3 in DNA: TGTGCCAGCAGTTACTCGAATAGGGGAGGTGGCTACACCTTC.

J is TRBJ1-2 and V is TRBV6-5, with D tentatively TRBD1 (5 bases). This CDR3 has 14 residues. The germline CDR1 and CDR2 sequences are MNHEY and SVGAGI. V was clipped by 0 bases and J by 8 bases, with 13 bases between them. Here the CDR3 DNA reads TGTGCCAGCAGTTACTCGTTGTCAGGGAAGGGCTACACCTTC. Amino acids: CASSYSLSGKGYTF.

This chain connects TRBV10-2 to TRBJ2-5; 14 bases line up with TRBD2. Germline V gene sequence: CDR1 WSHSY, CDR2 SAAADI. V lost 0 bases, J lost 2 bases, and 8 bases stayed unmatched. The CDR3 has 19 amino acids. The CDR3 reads CASSESPGLAGGLQETQYF. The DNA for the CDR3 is TGCGCCAGCAGTGAGTCGCCTGGACTAGCGGGAGGACTACAAGAGACCCAGTACTTC.

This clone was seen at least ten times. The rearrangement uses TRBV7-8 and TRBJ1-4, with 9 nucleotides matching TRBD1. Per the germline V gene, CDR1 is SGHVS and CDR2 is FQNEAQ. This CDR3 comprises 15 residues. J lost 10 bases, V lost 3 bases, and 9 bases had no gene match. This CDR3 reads CASSFEQGADGKLFF. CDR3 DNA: TGTGCCAGCAGCTTTGAACAGGGGGCAGATGGAAAACTGTTTTTT.

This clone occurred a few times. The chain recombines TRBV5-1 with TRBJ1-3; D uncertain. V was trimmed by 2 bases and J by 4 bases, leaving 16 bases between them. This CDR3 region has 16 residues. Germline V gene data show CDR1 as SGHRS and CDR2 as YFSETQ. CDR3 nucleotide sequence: TGCGCCAGCAGCTTAAGCGGATTGTTATACGGAAACACCATATATTTT. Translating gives CASSLSGLLYGNTIYF.

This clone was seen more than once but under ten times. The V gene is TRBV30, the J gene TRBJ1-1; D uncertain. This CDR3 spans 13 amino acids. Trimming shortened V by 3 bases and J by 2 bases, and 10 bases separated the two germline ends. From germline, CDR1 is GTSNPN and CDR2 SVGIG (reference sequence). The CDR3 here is CAWRWLVNTEAFF. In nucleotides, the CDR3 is TGTGCCTGGAGGTGGCTTGTCAACACTGAAGCTTTCTTT.

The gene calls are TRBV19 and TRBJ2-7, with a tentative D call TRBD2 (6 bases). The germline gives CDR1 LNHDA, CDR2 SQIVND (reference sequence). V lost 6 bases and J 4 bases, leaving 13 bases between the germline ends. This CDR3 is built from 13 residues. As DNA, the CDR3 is TGTGCCAGTAGCGGGCCGGGGAGGTACGAGCAGTACTTC. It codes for CASSGPGRYEQYF.

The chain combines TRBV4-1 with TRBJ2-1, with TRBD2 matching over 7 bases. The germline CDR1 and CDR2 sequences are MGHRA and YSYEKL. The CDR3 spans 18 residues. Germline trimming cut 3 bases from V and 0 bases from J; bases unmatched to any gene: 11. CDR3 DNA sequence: TGCGCCAGCAGCCAGGAAGCGGGGCGGGGGTACTCCTACAATGAGCAGTTCTTC. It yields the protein CASSQEAGRGYSYNEQFF.

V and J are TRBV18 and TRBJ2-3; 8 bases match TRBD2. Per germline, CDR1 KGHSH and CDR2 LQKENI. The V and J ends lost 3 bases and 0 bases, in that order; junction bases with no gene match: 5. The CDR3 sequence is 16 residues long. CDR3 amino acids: CASSPTSGRSTDTQYF. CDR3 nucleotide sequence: TGTGCCAGCTCACCCACTAGCGGACGTAGCACAGATACGCAGTATTTT.

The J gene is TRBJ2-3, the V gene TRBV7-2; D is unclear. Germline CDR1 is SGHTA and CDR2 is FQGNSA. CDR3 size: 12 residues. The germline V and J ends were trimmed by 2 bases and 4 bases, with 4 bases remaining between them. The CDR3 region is CASSLMSDTQYF. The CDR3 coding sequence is TGTGCCAGCAGCTTAATGTCAGATACGCAGTATTTT.

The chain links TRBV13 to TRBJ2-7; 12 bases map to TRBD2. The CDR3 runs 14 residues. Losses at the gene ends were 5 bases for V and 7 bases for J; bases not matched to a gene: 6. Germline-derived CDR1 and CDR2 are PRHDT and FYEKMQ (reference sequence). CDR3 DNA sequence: TGTGCCAGCAGCCGGACTAGCGGGGTAGGGGAGCAGTACTTC. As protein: CASSRTSGVGEQYF.

CDR3 DNA: TGTGCCAGCAGGGCCTTAGCGGGGGTTGATTACGAGCAGTACTTC. It is translated as CASRALAGVDYEQYF. This chain links TRBV6-5 with TRBJ2-7; TRBD2 matches at 9 bases. J was trimmed by 4 bases and V by 6 bases; bases with no gene match: 10. The CDR3 is 15 amino acids. Germline V gene data show CDR1 as MNHEY and CDR2 as SVGAGI.

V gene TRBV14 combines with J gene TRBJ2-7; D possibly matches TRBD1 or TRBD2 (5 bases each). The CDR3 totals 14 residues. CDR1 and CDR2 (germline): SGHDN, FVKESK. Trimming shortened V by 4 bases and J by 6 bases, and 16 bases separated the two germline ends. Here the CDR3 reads CASSPSFAGGEQYF. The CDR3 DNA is TGTGCCAGCAGCCCTTCGTTCGCTGGGGGCGAGCAGTACTTC.